The rows below give T cell receptor beta chains drawn from one sample of a study of T cell repertoires and HLA-DP antigens. Here immunoSEQ multiplex PCR was the method, and the copy in TCRdb shows in-frame clones only, minus some. The sample records some 89,000 clones, 86% being singletons. Their antigens are not known. Sequencing was performed on CD4+ T cells from PBMCs. The receptors come from a man over 45 in good health and CMV-seronegative. CDR3s include the opening cysteine and the closing phenylalanine or tryptophan. The order of the fields is V gene, D gene, J gene, clone size, CDR3 DNA, CDR3 protein. D genes are given only for firm matches. A clone size is listed for some rows: how often the clone was seen (once, few, many), or a class if it is expanded.

TRBV11-2,TRBD2,TRBJ2-1,.,TGTGCCAGCAGCTTCACCACTAGCGGGAGGGCCTTGGTTAATGAGCAGTTCTTC,CASSFTTSGRALVNEQFF
TRBV11-3,.,TRBJ2-7,once,TGTGCCAGCAGCCCGGGACTCCAGAACTACGAGCAGTACTTC,CASSPGLQNYEQYF
TRBV5-1,TRBD2,TRBJ2-4,.,TGCGCCAGCAGCTTAAGCGGGAGCCTAGCCAAAAACATTCAGTACTTC,CASSLSGSLAKNIQYF
TRBV7-9,.,TRBJ2-2,.,TGTGCCAGCAGCTTAGACTTGAACACCGGGGAGCTGTTTTTT,CASSLDLNTGELFF
TRBV5-1,.,TRBJ1-2,few,TGCGCCAGCAGTCCCGCCGACTTGTCGGGCTACACCTTC,CASSPADLSGYTF
TRBV9,.,TRBJ1-3,.,TGTGCCAGCAGCGCCCCAGAAAAGGGAGGTGGAAACACCATATATTTT,CASSAPEKGGGNTIYF
TRBV27,TRBD1,TRBJ2-5,.,TGTGCCAGCAGTTTCACCCGGGACAGGGGACAAGAGACCCAGTACTTC,CASSFTRDRGQETQYF
TRBV18,.,TRBJ2-3,once,TGTGCCAGCTCACCCCGACTCGCCAGCACAGATACGCAGTATTTT,CASSPRLASTDTQYF
TRBV6-5,.,TRBJ1-1,few,TGTGCCAGCAGTCTCGACAGGAGGAACACTGAAGCTTTCTTT,CASSLDRRNTEAFF
TRBV5-1,.,TRBJ2-7,.,TGCGCCAGCAGGGAAGGACCGGAGGGCTCCTACGAGCAGTACTTC,CASREGPEGSYEQYF
TRBV2,.,TRBJ1-1,.,TGTGCCAGCAGGAAGGCGGGGGGATCGAACACTGAAGCTTTCTTT,CASRKAGGSNTEAFF
TRBV4-2,.,TRBJ1-4,.,TGTGCCAGCAGCCAAGACCTGAGGATCTCAACTAATGAAAAACTGTTTTTT,CASSQDLRISTNEKLFF
TRBV5-1,TRBD2,TRBJ2-1,.,TGCGCCAGCAGCTTGCGGCCAGCGGGAGATGTGGGTGAGCAGTTCTTC,CASSLRPAGDVGEQFF
TRBV6-5,TRBD1,TRBJ1-1,.,TGTGCCAGCAGTTACTCGAGGACAGGGGCAGGGGCTGAAGCTTTCTTT,CASSYSRTGAGAEAFF
TRBV11-1,.,TRBJ2-3,.,TGTGCCAGCAGTTTTGGCTTAGCTAGCACAGATACGCAGTATTTT,CASSFGLASTDTQYF
TRBV4-1,.,TRBJ1-2,.,TGCGCCAGCAGCCAAGAGGGGTTCAAGATAGGGGATGGCTACACCTTC,CASSQEGFKIGDGYTF
TRBV6-1,.,TRBJ2-3,.,TGTGCCACCCCGTCCTTGGATACGCAGTATTTT,CATPSLDTQYF
TRBV7-3,.,TRBJ2-2,.,TGTGCCAGCAGCTTAAACAGCGGGAACACCGGGGAGCTGTTTTTT,CASSLNSGNTGELFF
TRBV9,TRBD1,TRBJ1-1,.,TGTGCCAGCAGCCCAAGGGACAGGTTGATGAACACTGAAGCTTTCTTT,CASSPRDRLMNTEAFF
TRBV18,.,TRBJ2-3,.,TGTGCCAGCTCACCCCCCGCAGGCAGACTGCAGTATTTT,CASSPPAGRLQYF
TRBV11-2,TRBD2,TRBJ2-1,.,TGTGCCAGCAGACCCGCGGGGACTAGCGTCTACAATGAGCAGTTCTTC,CASRPAGTSVYNEQFF
TRBV7-8,.,TRBJ2-7,.,TGTGCCAGCAGCCCAGGGACACTCACAAATCCGGGGCAGTACTTC,CASSPGTLTNPGQYF
TRBV6-5,.,TRBJ1-3,.,TGTGCCAGCAGTTACCGGGGGGCGAGTGGAAACACCATATATTTT,CASSYRGASGNTIYF
TRBV18,.,TRBJ1-4,.,TGTGCCAGCTCACCGGCGACAGGTCCGGGTAATGAAAAACTGTTTTTT,CASSPATGPGNEKLFF
TRBV7-8,.,TRBJ1-2,.,TGTGCCAGCAGCTTAGATGGCTCTGCTGGCAACTATGGCTACACCTTC,CASSLDGSAGNYGYTF
TRBV27,.,TRBJ2-1,.,TGTGCCAGCAGTTCGATCCAGGGGTCTTACAATGAGCAGTTCTTC,CASSSIQGSYNEQFF
TRBV7-8,.,TRBJ1-1,.,TGTGCCAGCAGCGCCAGGGGTCTTGTTGAGGGAGCTTTCTTT,CASSARGLVEGAFF
TRBV5-1,TRBD1,TRBJ1-1,.,TGCGCCAGCAGCTTGGTGGGACAGGGGAACACTGAAGCTTTCTTT,CASSLVGQGNTEAFF
TRBV14,.,TRBJ2-6,.,TGTGCCAGCAGCCAAGAGTTGCCCGGCTCTGGGGCCAACGTCCTGACTTTC,CASSQELPGSGANVLTF
TRBV30,TRBD1,TRBJ2-7,.,TGTGCCTGGAGTAAGCCCGGGACAGGGGGGTACGAGCAGTACTTC,CAWSKPGTGGYEQYF
TRBV28,.,TRBJ2-3,.,TGTGCCAGCAGTTTAACAGGGAGCACAGATACGCAGTATTTT,CASSLTGSTDTQYF
TRBV4-1,TRBD2,TRBJ2-1,.,TGCGCCAGCAGCCTTGAAGCGGGAGGGGGATTCGGGGATGAGCAGTTCTTC,CASSLEAGGGFGDEQFF
TRBV5-4,TRBD1,TRBJ2-4,.,TGTGCCAGCAGCACGGGACAGGGGGAGGTAGCCAAAAACATTCAGTACTTC,CASSTGQGEVAKNIQYF
TRBV5-1,.,TRBJ2-5,.,TGCGCCAGCAGCTCCAGCAGTCTAATTCAGGAGACCCAGTACTTC,CASSSSSLIQETQYF
TRBV30,.,TRBJ1-4,.,TGTGCCTGGAGTGCGGTTCGAGGGAATAATGAAAAACTGTTTTTT,CAWSAVRGNNEKLFF
TRBV7-2,.,TRBJ1-6,few,TGTGCCAGCAGCTTAACGCACGGATCACCCCTCCACTTT,CASSLTHGSPLHF
TRBV18,.,TRBJ2-7,.,TGTGCCAGCTCACCGCTCCGGGTCTCGGGGGCGACCTCCTACGAGCAGTACTTC,CASSPLRVSGATSYEQYF
TRBV11-2,.,TRBJ2-1,.,TGTGCCAGCAGCCACAGTACGAATGAGCAGTTCTTC,CASSHSTNEQFF
TRBV30,.,TRBJ1-5,.,TGTGCCTGGAGTGAGGTTTATAGCAATCAGCCCCAGCATTTT,CAWSEVYSNQPQHF
TRBV28,.,TRBJ1-2,few,TGTGCCAGCAGTCCTTCTAACTATGGCTACACCTTC,CASSPSNYGYTF
TRBV7-2,.,TRBJ1-1,.,TGTGCCAGCAGCTTAGTAAACAGCATAAACACTGAAGCTTTCTTT,CASSLVNSINTEAFF
TRBV5-1,.,TRBJ2-5,.,TGCGCCAGCAGCGCCGAACAAGGGACAACCCGGGCGGCCCAGTACTTC,CASSAEQGTTRAAQYF
TRBV6-6,.,TRBJ2-7,.,TGTGCCAGCAGTCCACGCCGCGACGAGCAGTACTTC,CASSPRRDEQYF
TRBV2,.,TRBJ2-2,.,TGTGCCAGCAGTGAAGCAGGGGCGAACACCGGGGAGCTGTTTTTT,CASSEAGANTGELFF
TRBV6-5,.,TRBJ1-3,.,TGTGCCAGCTACCCAGCAGGCAGCTCTGGAAACACCATATATTTT,CASYPAGSSGNTIYF
TRBV7-6,.,TRBJ2-5,.,TGTGCCAGCAGCTTAGGGCAAGAGACCCAGTACTTC,CASSLGQETQYF
TRBV5-4,.,TRBJ2-2,.,TGTGCCAGCAGCTTGGTCGTCGCAGGGCTATACACCGGGGAGCTGTTTTTT,CASSLVVAGLYTGELFF
TRBV7-3,.,TRBJ2-2,.,TGTGCCAGCAGCTTAAGTGGGGGAAGGACCGGGGAGCTGTTTTTT,CASSLSGGRTGELFF
TRBV18,TRBD1,TRBJ2-3,.,TGTGCCAGCTCACCAGCACAGGGGAAGACAGATACGCAGTATTTT,CASSPAQGKTDTQYF
TRBV25-1,TRBD1,TRBJ2-7,.,TGTGCCAGCAGTAAATTTCCCGGGACAGGGATTTCCTACGAGCAGTACTTC,CASSKFPGTGISYEQYF
TRBV6-6,TRBD1,TRBJ2-2,.,TGTGCCACCAGTGACAGGGACAGGGTAACCGGGGAGCTGTTTTTT,CATSDRDRVTGELFF
TRBV11-2,.,TRBJ2-6,few,TGTGCCAGCAGCTTCACCTCTGGGGCCAACGTCCTGACTTTC,CASSFTSGANVLTF
TRBV5-1,.,TRBJ1-2,.,TGCGCCAGCAGCTTGGCGGGCGGCACCGGCTACACCTTC,CASSLAGGTGYTF
TRBV6-5,.,TRBJ2-3,.,TGTGCCAGCAGTTACATCCAGAGCACAGATACGCAGTATTTT,CASSYIQSTDTQYF
TRBV4-1,TRBD2,TRBJ2-3,.,TGCGCCAGCAGCCAAGATCGGCCTAGCGGGTCCTGGAGCGATACGCAGTATTTT,CASSQDRPSGSWSDTQYF
TRBV7-2,.,TRBJ1-2,.,TGTGCCAGCAACGTACAGAATAACTATGGCTACACCTTC,CASNVQNNYGYTF